This TCR beta chain emerged from a study of T cell repertoires in cytomegalovirus infection. In its sample, this clonotype was seen many times. The antigen remains unidentified. Study conclusions and caveats: People with CMV and the relevant HLA were identified by cumulative public TCR beta family frequency. CMV-specific HLA-C-restricted TCR beta clonotypes dominated the ex vivo response.

The CDR3 contains 14 residues. Germline V gene lookup returns CDR1 SGHRS and CDR2 YFSETQ. V was shortened by 4 bases and J by 1 base, with 12 bases between the two germline ends. TCRdb reprocessed the reads with MiXCR, giving one entry per CDR3 protein. The sample lists almost 300,000 distinct CDR3 sequences; around 9.6% were seen once. The rearrangement links TRBV5-1 to TRBJ2-7, with no clear D. Sequencing input: PBMCs. The receptor was isolated from a human donor in good health (CMV status not recorded). Some clones in this sample may be carry-over from other donors' samples. The CDR3 DNA reads as TGCGCCAGCAGCCCCCAGACATCATCCTACGAGCAGTACGTC. The encoded protein is CASSPQTSSYEQYV.